Below, 25 T cell receptor beta chains from the same sample are listed, as sequenced in a study of blood T cell repertoires in COVID-19. Sequenced by immunoSEQ multiplex PCR; TCRdb stores in-frame clones only, minus some. The table has 82,000 or so clones, around 89% seen once; the top ten hold 0.95% to 1.5%. The sample was PBMCs or T cells enriched from blood (not recorded which). The receptors were gathered from a woman aged 45-60 years with acute COVID-19.

The chain combines TRBV5-3 with TRBJ1-1; D unclear. TRBV5-3 is sorted into the ORF group, with uncertain function. This CDR3 is built from 13 residues. The V end lost 10 bases, the J end lost 1 base, and 14 bases lay between the germline ends. Here the CDR3 DNA reads TGTGCCTGCAGAGGGAAGGGGAACACTGAAGCTTTCTTT. It translates to CACRGKGNTEAFF.

The CDR3: CASSQGGGSYNEQFF. The CDR3 nucleotides are TGCGCCAGCAGCCAAGGTGGCGGGAGCTACAATGAGCAGTTCTTC. The V and J genes are TRBV4-1 and TRBJ2-1, with 7 nucleotides matching TRBD2. This CDR3 region has 15 residues. J was trimmed by 3 bases and V by 1 base; bases with no gene match: 3. CDR1 and CDR2 from the germline V gene are MGHRA and YSYEKL.

The sample holds a few counts of this clone. The rearrangement joins TRBV4-2 to TRBJ2-1, with D perhaps matching TRBD1 (5 bases). The V gene's germline CDR1 is LGHNA and CDR2 YNFKEQ. This CDR3 spans 18 amino acids. Trimming stripped 0 bases from V and 0 bases from J, with 15 bases between. The CDR3 nucleotides read TGTGCCAGCAGCCAAGATATCCCACAGGTGAGCTCCTACAATGAGCAGTTCTTC. Protein: CASSQDIPQVSSYNEQFF.

The chain carries TRBV12-3 or TRBV12-4 and TRBJ2-1, with unresolved D. The V end was cut by 9 bases, the J end by 0 bases, with 9 bases between. The CDR3 sequence is 13 residues long. CDR3: CASAISSYNEQFF. The DNA of the CDR3 is TGTGCCAGTGCAATCAGCTCCTACAATGAGCAGTTCTTC.

The V and J genes are TRBV27 and TRBJ1-5; D possibly corresponds to TRBD1 (5 bases). In germline, CDR1 is MNHEY, CDR2 SMNVEV (reference sequence). Trimming cost V 6 bases and J 1 base, with 25 bases left between them. This CDR3 comprises 19 residues. DNA of the CDR3: TGTGCCAGCAGCCCACGTTGGGACTCGCGTTCTTTAAGCAATCAGCCCCAGCATTTT. This encodes CASSPRWDSRSLSNQPQHF.

This clone was detected only once. The chain links TRBV6-6 to TRBJ1-1, with D perhaps TRBD1 (6 bases). Germline values: CDR1 MNHNY, CDR2 SVGAGI (reference sequence). There are 15 residues in the CDR3. Trimming took 6 bases from V and 1 from J, leaving 15 bases between them. The CDR3 sequence is CASREKEQGNTEAFF. DNA for the CDR3: TGTGCCAGCAGGGAGAAGGAACAGGGGAACACTGAAGCTTTCTTT.

The V and J genes are TRBV9 and TRBJ1-1; D may be TRBD1 (6 bases). Germline loops: CDR1 SGDLS, CDR2 YYNGEE. The V gene lost 0 bases and the J gene lost 1 base, with 7 bases spanning the gap. The CDR3 length is 14 residues. The CDR3 loop reads CASSVAQGNTEAFF. The CDR3 region has the DNA TGTGCCAGCAGCGTAGCACAGGGGAACACTGAAGCTTTCTTT.

CDR3 DNA sequence: TGTGCCAGCAGCTTAGGGACACAGAACACTGAAGCTTTCTTT. It specifies CASSLGTQNTEAFF. V gene TRBV7-2 combines with J gene TRBJ1-1, with D maybe TRBD1 (5 bases). V shed 1 base and J shed 1 base, with 7 bases lying between them. The CDR3 is 14 residues long. Germline loops: CDR1 SGHTA, CDR2 FQGNSA.

The chain has TRBV18 and TRBJ1-2; D gene unclear. The germline CDR1 and CDR2 sequences are KGHSH and LQKENI. The CDR3 runs 11 residues. V was cut by 1 base and J by 6 bases, with 3 bases left in between. CDR3 bases: TGTGCCAGCTCACCACGGCATGGCTACACCTTC. Its translation is CASSPRHGYTF.

V is TRBV10-3 and J is TRBJ2-7, with TRBD2 matching over 8 bases. The CDR3 has 15 amino acids. J lost 6 bases, V lost 1 base, and 8 bases had no gene match. Germline V gene sequence: CDR1 ENHRY, CDR2 SYGVKD. For the CDR3, the DNA is TGTGCCATCAGTGAGTTAGAAGCGGGAGTAGGCGAGCAGTACTTC. Encoded protein: CAISELEAGVGEQYF.

The chain uses TRBV29-1 and TRBJ2-6; D possibly corresponds to TRBD2 (5 bases). The V end was cut by 6 bases, the J end by 4 bases, with 10 bases between. The CDR3 sequence is 13 residues long. Germline V CDR1 and CDR2: SQVTM, ANQGSEA. The CDR3 region is CSVGETGANVLTF. In nucleotides, the CDR3 is TGCAGCGTCGGGGAAACCGGGGCCAACGTCCTGACTTTC.

The V gene is TRBV19, the J gene TRBJ1-1; 7 positions agree with TRBD1. After removal of 6 bases from V and 4 bases from J, the junction contained 8 bases not matched to a gene. This CDR3 has 14 residues. Germline V gene data show CDR1 as LNHDA and CDR2 as SQIVND (reference sequence). CDR3 sequence reads: CASSQTGIGTEAFF. CDR3 DNA: TGTGCCAGTAGCCAGACAGGGATAGGCACTGAAGCTTTCTTT.

This clone was detected only once. The V call is TRBV14, the J call TRBJ1-2; 8 bases align to TRBD1. Germline V gene data show CDR1 as SGHDN and CDR2 as FVKESK. The trim removed 1 base at V and 5 bases at J, leaving 3 bases unmatched. This CDR3 region has 14 residues. For the CDR3, the DNA is TGTGCCAGCAGCCAAGGGACAGGGTTATATGGCTACACCTTC. It translates to CASSQGTGLYGYTF.

This chain connects TRBV11-2 to TRBJ1-2; D is unclear. V was shortened by 2 bases and J by 6 bases, with 10 bases between the two germline ends. CDR1 SGHAT and CDR2 FQNNGV come from the germline V gene. The length of the CDR3 is 13 residues. The CDR3 here is CASSLSGGNGYTF. Written as DNA, the CDR3 is TGTGCCAGCAGCTTATCGGGAGGGAATGGCTACACCTTC.

V gene TRBV29-1 combines with J gene TRBJ2-2, with D unresolved. This CDR3 is 12 amino acids long. V lost 7 bases and J 4 bases, leaving 10 bases between the germline ends. Germline V lookup: CDR1 SQVTM, CDR2 ANQGSEA. DNA for the CDR3: TGCAGCGCCCCCAGAGGCACCGGGGAGCTGTTTTTT. Translation gives CSAPRGTGELFF.

The gene calls are TRBV19 and TRBJ2-3, with TRBD2 identical over 11 bases. Germline CDR1 reads LNHDA; CDR2 reads SQIVND (reference sequence). The CDR3 spans 15 residues. Losses at the gene ends were 5 bases for V and 2 bases for J; bases not matched to a gene: 3. The CDR3 region has the DNA TGTGCCAGTAGTGGGACTAGCGGCCCCACAGATACGCAGTATTTT. This codes for CASSGTSGPTDTQYF. Variable domain in full (rest from reference TRBV19 and TRBJ2-3): DGGITQSPKYLFRKEGQNVTLSCEQNLNHDAMYWYRQDPGQGLRLIYYSQIVNDFQKGDIAEGYSVSREKKESFPLTVTSAQKNPTAFYLCASSGTSGPTDTQYFGPGTRLTVL.

CDR3 in amino acids: CAWSAAPGPQETQYF. The CDR3 DNA follows: TGTGCCTGGAGTGCCGCCCCTGGGCCTCAAGAGACCCAGTACTTC. This sequence joins TRBV30 and TRBJ2-5; D unresolved. Germline V CDR1 and CDR2: GTSNPN, SVGIG (reference sequence). With 1 base removed from V and 2 bases from J, the gap between germline ends came to 14 bases. The CDR3 is 15 residues long.

V usage is TRBV28 and J usage is TRBJ1-1, with TRBD1 identical over 8 bases. J was trimmed by 1 base and V by 5 bases; bases with no gene match: 15. Per the germline V gene, CDR1 is MDHEN and CDR2 is SYDVKM. The CDR3 length is 18 residues. The CDR3 is CASSQLPRLGQGNTEAFF. Written as DNA, the CDR3 is TGTGCCAGCAGTCAATTACCAAGACTCGGACAGGGGAACACTGAAGCTTTCTTT.

The chain is built from TRBV7-6 and TRBJ2-2, with D possibly matching TRBD2 (5 bases). The CDR3 spans 12 residues. The germline V and J ends were trimmed by 5 bases and 9 bases, with 10 bases remaining between them. Germline V gives CDR1 SGHVS, CDR2 FNYEAQ. Here the CDR3 DNA reads TGTGCCAGCAGCCTGAGGGCGCGGGAGCTGTTTTTT. It encodes CASSLRARELFF.

The chain has TRBV6-5 and TRBJ1-5; maybe TRBD1 (6 bases). CDR1 and CDR2 (germline): MNHEY, SVGAGI. The CDR3 is made up of 14 amino acids. V was clipped by 6 bases and J by 0 bases, with 9 bases between them. The CDR3 sequence is CASRPDSSNQPQHF. CDR3 sequence (DNA): TGTGCCAGCAGGCCGGACAGTAGCAATCAGCCCCAGCATTTT.

The V gene is TRBV2, the J gene TRBJ2-1, with 14 positions matching TRBD2. The germline V gene encodes CDR1 SNHLY and CDR2 FYNNEI. Losses at the gene ends were 6 bases for V and 6 bases for J; bases not matched to a gene: 4. This CDR3 has 15 residues. The CDR3, as DNA: TGTGCCAGCAGGCGACTAGCGGGAGGGATCAATGAGCAGTTCTTC. Translation: CASRRLAGGINEQFF.

The CDR3 bases are TGTGCCAGCATGGTCGTATCTAGCGGGAGTTACGAGCAGTACTTC. Its protein product is CASMVVSSGSYEQYF. The V gene is TRBV6-5, the J gene TRBJ2-7; 10 bases fit TRBD2. This CDR3 spans 15 amino acids. From germline, CDR1 is MNHEY and CDR2 SVGAGI. The junction had 10 bases not matched to a gene; V was cut back by 7 bases and J by 4 bases.

This clone was picked up one time. The J gene is TRBJ2-1, the V gene TRBV6-5; possibly TRBD1 for D (5 bases). This CDR3 has 15 amino acids. The ends were cut back, 6 bases at V and 0 bases at J, with 12 bases in the middle. CDR1 and CDR2 from the germline V gene are MNHEY and SVGAGI. The CDR3 protein is CASRNHRFSYNEQFF. In nucleotides, the CDR3 is TGTGCCAGCAGGAATCACAGGTTCTCCTACAATGAGCAGTTCTTC.

The V gene is TRBV12-3 or TRBV12-4, the J gene TRBJ2-2; 8 bases are a match to TRBD1. The length of the CDR3 is 13 residues. The V gene end was trimmed by 9 bases and the J gene end by 1 base; junction bases not matched to a gene: 1. The CDR3 sequence: CASGTGNTGELFF. CDR3 DNA sequence: TGTGCCAGTGGGACAGGGAACACCGGGGAGCTGTTTTTT.

The table lists this clone with a count of one. The chain recombines TRBV11-2 with TRBJ1-1; 8 nucleotides line up with TRBD1. The CDR3 spans 13 residues. CDR1 is SGHAT and CDR2 is FQNNGV in the germline V gene. Germline trimming cut 5 bases from V and 10 bases from J; bases unmatched to any gene: 9. The CDR3 spells CASSDRGQALAFF. In DNA form, the CDR3 reads TGTGCCAGCAGCGATAGGGGACAGGCACTAGCTTTCTTT.